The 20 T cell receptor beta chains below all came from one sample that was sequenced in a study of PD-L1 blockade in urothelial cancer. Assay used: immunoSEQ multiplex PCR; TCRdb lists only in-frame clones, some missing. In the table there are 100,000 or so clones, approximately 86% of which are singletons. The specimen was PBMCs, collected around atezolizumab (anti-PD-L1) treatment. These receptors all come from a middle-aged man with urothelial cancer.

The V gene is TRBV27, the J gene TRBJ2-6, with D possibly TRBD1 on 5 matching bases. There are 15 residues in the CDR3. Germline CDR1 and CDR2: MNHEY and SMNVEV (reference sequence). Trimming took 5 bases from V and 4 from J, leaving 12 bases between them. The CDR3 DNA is TGTGCCAGCAGTCCCCAGGGCTACGGGGCCAACGTCCTGACTTTC. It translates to CASSPQGYGANVLTF.

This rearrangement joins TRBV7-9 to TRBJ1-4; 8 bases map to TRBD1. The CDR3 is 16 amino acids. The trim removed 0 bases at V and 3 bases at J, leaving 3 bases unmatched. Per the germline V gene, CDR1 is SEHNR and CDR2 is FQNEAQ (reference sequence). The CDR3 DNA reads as TGTGCCAGCAGCTTAGCCCCGACAGGGGCTAATGAAAAACTGTTTTTT. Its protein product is CASSLAPTGANEKLFF.

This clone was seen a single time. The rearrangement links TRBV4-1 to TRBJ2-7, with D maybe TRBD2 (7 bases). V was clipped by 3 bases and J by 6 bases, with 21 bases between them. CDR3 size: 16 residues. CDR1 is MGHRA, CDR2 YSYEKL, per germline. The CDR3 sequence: CASSHYRGRALGEQYF. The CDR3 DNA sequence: TGCGCCAGCAGCCACTATAGGGGGAGGGCCCTCGGCGAGCAGTACTTC.

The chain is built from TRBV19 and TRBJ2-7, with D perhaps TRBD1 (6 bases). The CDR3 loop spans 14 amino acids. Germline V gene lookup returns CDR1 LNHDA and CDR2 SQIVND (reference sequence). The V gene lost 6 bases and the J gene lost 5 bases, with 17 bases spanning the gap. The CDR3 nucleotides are TGTGCCAGTAGAAAGAAACAGGGCAGGGACGAGCAGTACTTC. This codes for CASRKKQGRDEQYF.

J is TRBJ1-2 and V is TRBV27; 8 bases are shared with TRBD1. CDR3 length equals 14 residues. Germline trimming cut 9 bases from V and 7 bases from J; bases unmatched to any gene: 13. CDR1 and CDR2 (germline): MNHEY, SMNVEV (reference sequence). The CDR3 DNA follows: TGTGCCAGTAGAGACAGGGGTGGCGGGGTTGGCTACACCTTC. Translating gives CASRDRGGGVGYTF.

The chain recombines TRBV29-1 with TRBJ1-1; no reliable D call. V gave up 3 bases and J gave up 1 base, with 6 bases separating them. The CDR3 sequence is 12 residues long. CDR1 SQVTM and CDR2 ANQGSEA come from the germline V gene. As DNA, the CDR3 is TGCAGCGTTGACCGCGGGAACACTGAAGCTTTCTTT. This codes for CSVDRGNTEAFF.

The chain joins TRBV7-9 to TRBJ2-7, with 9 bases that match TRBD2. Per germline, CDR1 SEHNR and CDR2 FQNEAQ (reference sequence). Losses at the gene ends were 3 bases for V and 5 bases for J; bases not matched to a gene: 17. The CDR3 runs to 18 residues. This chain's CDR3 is CASSLPPYFSGRFDEQYF. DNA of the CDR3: TGTGCCAGCAGCTTGCCCCCCTATTTCAGCGGGAGGTTTGACGAGCAGTACTTC.

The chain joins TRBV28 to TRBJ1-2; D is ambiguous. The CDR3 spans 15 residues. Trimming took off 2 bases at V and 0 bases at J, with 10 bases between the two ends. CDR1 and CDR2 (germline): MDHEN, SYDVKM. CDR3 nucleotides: TGTGCCAGCAGTTTACAGGTTACGCCTAACTATGGCTACACCTTC. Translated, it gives CASSLQVTPNYGYTF.

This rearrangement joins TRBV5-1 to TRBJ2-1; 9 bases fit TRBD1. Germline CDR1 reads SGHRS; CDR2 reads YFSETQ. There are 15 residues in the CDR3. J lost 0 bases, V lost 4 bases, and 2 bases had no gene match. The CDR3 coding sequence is TGCGCCAGCAGCGGGGGACAGGGCTCCTACAATGAGCAGTTCTTC. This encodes CASSGGQGSYNEQFF.

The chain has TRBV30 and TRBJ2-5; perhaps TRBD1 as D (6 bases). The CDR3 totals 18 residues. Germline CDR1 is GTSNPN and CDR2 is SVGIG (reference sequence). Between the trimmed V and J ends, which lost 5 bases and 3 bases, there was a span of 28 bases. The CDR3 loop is CAWGKDSHLLQGKETQYF. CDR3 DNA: TGTGCCTGGGGAAAAGACAGTCACCTACTTCAGGGGAAAGAGACCCAGTACTTC.

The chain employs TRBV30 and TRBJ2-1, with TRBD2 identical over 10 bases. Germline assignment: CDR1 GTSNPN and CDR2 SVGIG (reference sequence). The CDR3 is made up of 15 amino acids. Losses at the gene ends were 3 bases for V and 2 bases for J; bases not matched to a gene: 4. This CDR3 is CAWSPGLATYNEQFF. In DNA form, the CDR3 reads TGTGCCTGGAGCCCGGGACTAGCGACCTACAATGAGCAGTTCTTC.

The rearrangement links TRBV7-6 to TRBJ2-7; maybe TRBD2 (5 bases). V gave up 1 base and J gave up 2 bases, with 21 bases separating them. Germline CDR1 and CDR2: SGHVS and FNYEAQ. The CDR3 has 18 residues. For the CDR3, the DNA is TGTGCCAGCAGCTTAGGACCGGGAACTAAAGAGGGAACCTACGAGCAGTACTTC. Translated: CASSLGPGTKEGTYEQYF.

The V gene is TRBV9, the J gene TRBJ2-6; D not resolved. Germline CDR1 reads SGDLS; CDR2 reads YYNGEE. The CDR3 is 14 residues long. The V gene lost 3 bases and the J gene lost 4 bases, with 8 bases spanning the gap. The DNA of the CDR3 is TGTGCCAGCAGCGGAATGACAGGGGCCAACGTCCTGACTTTC. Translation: CASSGMTGANVLTF. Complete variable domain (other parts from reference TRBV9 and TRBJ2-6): DSGVTQTPKHLITATGQRVTLRCSPRSGDLSVYWYQQSLDQGLQFLIQYYNGEERAKGNILERFSAQQFPDLHSELNLSSLELGDSALYFCASSGMTGANVLTFGAGSRLTVL.

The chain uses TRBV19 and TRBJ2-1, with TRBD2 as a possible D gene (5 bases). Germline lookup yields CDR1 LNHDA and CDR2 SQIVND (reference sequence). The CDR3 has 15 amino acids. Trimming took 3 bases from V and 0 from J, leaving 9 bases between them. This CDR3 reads CASSIGLSSYNEQFF. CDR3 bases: TGTGCCAGTAGTATCGGACTGAGCTCCTACAATGAGCAGTTCTTC. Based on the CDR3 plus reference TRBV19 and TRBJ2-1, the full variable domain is DGGITQSPKYLFRKEGQNVTLSCEQNLNHDAMYWYRQDPGQGLRLIYYSQIVNDFQKGDIAEGYSVSREKKESFPLTVTSAQKNPTAFYLCASSIGLSSYNEQFFGPGTRLTVL.

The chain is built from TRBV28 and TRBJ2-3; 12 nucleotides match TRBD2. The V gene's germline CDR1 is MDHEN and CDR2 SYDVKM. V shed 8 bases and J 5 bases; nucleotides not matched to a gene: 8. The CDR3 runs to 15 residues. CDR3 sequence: CASGILAGGLDTQYF. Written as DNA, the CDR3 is TGTGCCAGCGGGATACTAGCGGGAGGCCTAGATACGCAGTATTTT.

The CDR3 sequence is CASSQGGNQPQHF. In DNA form, the CDR3 reads TGTGCCAGCTCCCAGGGCGGCAATCAGCCCCAGCATTTT. The chain has TRBV18 and TRBJ1-5; D possibly corresponds to TRBD1 (5 bases). Trimming removed 6 bases from V and 2 bases from J, with 8 bases in between. The germline V gene has CDR1 KGHSH and CDR2 LQKENI. This CDR3 comprises 13 residues. Full variable domain (outside the CDR3, taken from reference TRBV18 and TRBJ1-5): NAGVMQNPRHLVRRRGQEARLRCSPMKGHSHVYWYRQLPEEGLKFMVYLQKENIIDESGMPKERFSAEFPKEGPSILRIQQVVRGDSAAYFCASSQGGNQPQHFGDGTRLSIL.

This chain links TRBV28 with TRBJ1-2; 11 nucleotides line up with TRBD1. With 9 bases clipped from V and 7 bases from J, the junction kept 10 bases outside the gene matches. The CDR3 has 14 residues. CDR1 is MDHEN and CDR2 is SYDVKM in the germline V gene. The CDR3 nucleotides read TGTGCCAGTTCCGGGACAGGGGGAAGTCTTGGCTACACCTTC. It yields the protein CASSGTGGSLGYTF.

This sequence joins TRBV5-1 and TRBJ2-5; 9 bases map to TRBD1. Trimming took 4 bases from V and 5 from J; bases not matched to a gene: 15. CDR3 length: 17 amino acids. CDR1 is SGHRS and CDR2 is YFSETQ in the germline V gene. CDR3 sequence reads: CASSLDRGPARGETQYF. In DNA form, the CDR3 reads TGCGCCAGCAGCCTGGACAGGGGACCCGCTCGTGGGGAGACCCAGTACTTC.

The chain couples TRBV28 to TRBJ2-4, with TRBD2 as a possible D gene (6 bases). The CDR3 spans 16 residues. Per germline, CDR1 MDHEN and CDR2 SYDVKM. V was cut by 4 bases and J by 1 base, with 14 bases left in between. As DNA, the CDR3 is TGTGCCAGCAGTTCCTTAGCGGAGAGGGCCAAAAACATTCAGTACTTC. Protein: CASSSLAERAKNIQYF.

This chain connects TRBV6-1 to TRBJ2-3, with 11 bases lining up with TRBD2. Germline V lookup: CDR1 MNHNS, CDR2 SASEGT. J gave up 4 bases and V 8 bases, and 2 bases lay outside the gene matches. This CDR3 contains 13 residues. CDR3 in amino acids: CASLLAGADTQYF. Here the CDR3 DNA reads TGTGCCAGCCTACTAGCGGGAGCAGATACGCAGTATTTT.